Listed below are T cell receptor beta chains from one sample, sequenced in a study of human T cells and chemical hapten exposure. TCRdb analysed the RACE reads with MiXCR anew, one entry per CDR3 protein. This table holds fewer than 50,000 distinct CDR3 sequences, about 4% found once. Sequenced material: whole blood. These receptors were taken from a human donor in good health. Some clones in this sample may be carry-over from other donors' samples. CDR3s include the opening cysteine and the closing phenylalanine or tryptophan. The D gene is left open where the match is weak. Expanded clones are given a class, and other clones once, few, many or no size at all.

DNA: TGCAGTGCGAAAATAGCGGGAGGGGGAAAGGAGAAGTTCTTC
CDR3: CSAKIAGGGKEKFF
size: -
J: TRBJ2-1
V: TRBV20-1
D: TRBD2

DNA: TGTGCCACCAGTGATCGCCGGGGGCTTCGCACCGGGGAGCTGTTTTTT
CDR3: CATSDRRGLRTGELFF
size: few
J: TRBJ2-2
V: TRBV24-1
D: -

DNA: TGTGCCTGGAACGGGGGGCAGGCTTACAATGAGCAGTTCTTC
CDR3: CAWNGGQAYNEQFF
size: many
J: TRBJ2-1
V: TRBV30
D: -

DNA: TGTGCCAGCACCATTAGCGGATCTGGGGGTAATGAGCAGTTCTTC
CDR3: CASTISGSGGNEQFF
size: -
J: TRBJ2-1
V: TRBV6-6
D: -

DNA: TGCAGCGTTGAGGAATCGGCGAACACTGAAGCTTTCTTT
CDR3: CSVEESANTEAFF
size: many
J: TRBJ1-1
V: TRBV29-1
D: -

DNA: TGCAGCGTCAATCAGCCCCAGCATTTT
CDR3: CSVNQPQHF
size: many
J: TRBJ1-5
V: TRBV29-1
D: -

DNA: TGTGCCAGCAGTTCGCTTCAGGGGCCTCGGGCCGGCAATCAGCCCCAGCATTTT
CDR3: CASSSLQGPRAGNQPQHF
size: many
J: TRBJ1-5
V: TRBV6-6
D: -

DNA: TGTGCCAGCAGCCGCCCGGGACTAGCGGTCCGGGACGAGCAGTACTTC
CDR3: CASSRPGLAVRDEQYF
size: many
J: TRBJ2-7
V: TRBV11-3
D: TRBD2

DNA: TGTGCCAGCAGGACCGGAGACTCTGGAAACACCATATATTTT
CDR3: CASRTGDSGNTIYF
size: many
J: TRBJ1-3
V: TRBV12-3/TRBV12-4
D: -

DNA: TGTGCCAGCAGTCTTAAAGGGGATACGCAGTATTTT
CDR3: CASSLKGDTQYF
size: -
J: TRBJ2-3
V: TRBV12-3/TRBV12-4
D: -

DNA: TGCAGTCAAGGGGCAGGTGGCACAGATACGCAGTATTTT
CDR3: CSQGAGGTDTQYF
size: many
J: TRBJ2-3
V: TRBV20-1
D: -

DNA: TGCAGTGCTAGAGTCCCCAGGACCACAGATACGCAGTATTTT
CDR3: CSARVPRTTDTQYF
size: many
J: TRBJ2-3
V: TRBV20-1
D: -

DNA: TGTGCCAGCAGCGAAGGATTTCTCCAAGAGACCCAGTACTTC
CDR3: CASSEGFLQETQYF
size: many
J: TRBJ2-5
V: TRBV7-2
D: -

DNA: TGTGCCAGCAGTGGGACAGGTCGCAGGGAAAACATTCAGTACTTC
CDR3: CASSGTGRRENIQYF
size: many
J: TRBJ2-4
V: TRBV27
D: TRBD1

DNA: TGTGCCAGCAGCACTTGGCCGGGCCCCACCGGGGAGCTGTTTTTT
CDR3: CASSTWPGPTGELFF
size: many
J: TRBJ2-2
V: TRBV7-8
D: -

DNA: TGTGCCAGCAGACAGGACAGGGGGCTTGGAGATACGCAGTATTTT
CDR3: CASRQDRGLGDTQYF
size: many
J: TRBJ2-3
V: TRBV28
D: TRBD1

DNA: TGTGCCAGCAGCGTAACTAGCGGGTCCTCCTACAATGAGCAGTTCTTC
CDR3: CASSVTSGSSYNEQFF
size: many
J: TRBJ2-1
V: TRBV9
D: TRBD2

DNA: TGTGCCAGCAGTACCGGACCGGGCTTAGAGCAGTTCTTC
CDR3: CASSTGPGLEQFF
size: many
J: TRBJ2-1
V: TRBV28
D: -

DNA: TGCGCCAGCAGGAACCAGGGAGAGACCCAGTACTTC
CDR3: CASRNQGETQYF
size: -
J: TRBJ2-5
V: TRBV5-1
D: -

DNA: TGTGCCAGCATCCCGTGGGGGGGGGGAAACACCATATATTTT
CDR3: CASIPWGGGNTIYF
size: -
J: TRBJ1-3
V: TRBV12-3/TRBV12-4
D: -

DNA: TGCGCCAGCAGGGCCGGGACAGAAAATTCACCCCTCCACTTT
CDR3: CASRAGTENSPLHF
size: few
J: TRBJ1-6
V: TRBV5-1
D: TRBD1

DNA: TGTGCCAGCAGTTTATCAGGGGGTCTTGGAAGCAATCAGCCCCAGCATTTT
CDR3: CASSLSGGLGSNQPQHF
size: -
J: TRBJ1-5
V: TRBV27
D: -

DNA: TGTGCCACCAGTGATGGGCTAGCCAAAAACATTCAGTACTTC
CDR3: CATSDGLAKNIQYF
size: few
J: TRBJ2-4
V: TRBV24-1
D: -

DNA: TGTGCCAGCAGTCTAACAGAGGGCACTGAAGCTTTCTTT
CDR3: CASSLTEGTEAFF
size: -
J: TRBJ1-1
V: TRBV27
D: -

DNA: TGTGCCAGCAGCTCAGGGTTCCGGGGCAGGTCTGGCTCTGGAAACACCATATATTTT
CDR3: CASSSGFRGRSGSGNTIYF
size: few
J: TRBJ1-3
V: TRBV6-5
D: -

DNA: TGTGCCAGCAGCGTAGTGGGTGAGGGCCAGAATGAGCAGTTCTTC
CDR3: CASSVVGEGQNEQFF
size: -
J: TRBJ2-1
V: TRBV9
D: -

DNA: TGTGCCAGCAGTCCCCCGGGGGGACTCGGGAGGAAAAGGAGGGACACTGAAGCTTTCTTT
CDR3: CASSPPGGLGRKRRDTEAFF
size: many
J: TRBJ1-1
V: TRBV28
D: -

DNA: TGCAGCGTTGTTTCCGGGACAGGGACCACCGGGGAGCTGTTTTTT
CDR3: CSVVSGTGTTGELFF
size: many
J: TRBJ2-2
V: TRBV29-1
D: TRBD1

DNA: TGCGCCAGCAGAGAGCGGGGTCGTTATAATTCACCCCTCCACTTT
CDR3: CASRERGRYNSPLHF
size: few
J: TRBJ1-6
V: TRBV4-1
D: -

DNA: TGCAGCGTTAGGCAGGGGACCAGGGAGCAGTACTTC
CDR3: CSVRQGTREQYF
size: -
J: TRBJ2-7
V: TRBV29-1
D: -

DNA: TGTGCCAGCAGTGAAAGGACAGGGGGCACTGAAGCTTTCTTT
CDR3: CASSERTGGTEAFF
size: few
J: TRBJ1-1
V: TRBV27
D: TRBD1

DNA: TGTGCCAGCAGTTTCAGTCGGACGGGGAATGTAGAGACCCAGTACTTC
CDR3: CASSFSRTGNVETQYF
size: many
J: TRBJ2-5
V: TRBV12-3/TRBV12-4
D: -

DNA: TGTGCCAGCACCGAGGGGACTAGCGGGACACTAAGCTCCTACGAGCAGTACTTC
CDR3: CASTEGTSGTLSSYEQYF
size: many
J: TRBJ2-7
V: TRBV5-6
D: TRBD2

DNA: TGTGCCAGCAGTTTATTTCCGGGACAGGGTATTAATCAGCCCCAGCATTTT
CDR3: CASSLFPGQGINQPQHF
size: many
J: TRBJ1-5
V: TRBV28
D: TRBD1

DNA: TGTGCCACCAGTCAGCATATAGGGTTTCAAGAGACCCAGTACTTC
CDR3: CATSQHIGFQETQYF
size: many
J: TRBJ2-5
V: TRBV24-1
D: -

DNA: TGCAGTGCTTGGACAGGGCTCAATCAGCCCCAGCATTTT
CDR3: CSAWTGLNQPQHF
size: many
J: TRBJ1-5
V: TRBV20-1
D: TRBD1

DNA: TGTGCCAGCACCACCTCGACGGGGAGGGCAGATACGCAGTATTTT
CDR3: CASTTSTGRADTQYF
size: many
J: TRBJ2-3
V: TRBV6-2/TRBV6-3
D: TRBD2

DNA: TGTGCCAGCAGCAGAAATAAAGGCGGGATGAACACCGGGGAGCTGTTTTTT
CDR3: CASSRNKGGMNTGELFF
size: -
J: TRBJ2-2
V: TRBV7-3
D: -

DNA: TGTGCCAGCAGCTTCGCAGACCCTGGGGCCAACGTCCTGACTTTC
CDR3: CASSFADPGANVLTF
size: few
J: TRBJ2-6
V: TRBV7-6
D: -

DNA: TGTGCCAGCAGTCCAACCCGACCTGGCAATCAGCCCCAGCATTTT
CDR3: CASSPTRPGNQPQHF
size: -
J: TRBJ1-5
V: TRBV27
D: -

DNA: TGTGCCAGCAGCCAAGTGGGTCTGAAAGATTCCTATGGCTACACCTTC
CDR3: CASSQVGLKDSYGYTF
size: many
J: TRBJ1-2
V: TRBV14
D: -

DNA: TGTGCCAGCAGCGTAGTAACTGGAAACACCATATATTTT
CDR3: CASSVVTGNTIYF
size: many
J: TRBJ1-3
V: TRBV9
D: -

DNA: TGTGCCAGCTCACCAACGGACAGGGCGGATGAAAAACTGTTTTTT
CDR3: CASSPTDRADEKLFF
size: many
J: TRBJ1-4
V: TRBV18
D: TRBD1

DNA: TGTGCCAGCAGCCAAGGACGGCGCGATACGCAGTATTTT
CDR3: CASSQGRRDTQYF
size: few
J: TRBJ2-3
V: TRBV12-3/TRBV12-4
D: -

DNA: TGTGCCAGCAGTTTGGCTACCAAAGCTAACTATGGCTACACCTTC
CDR3: CASSLATKANYGYTF
size: many
J: TRBJ1-2
V: TRBV28
D: -

DNA: TGTGCCAGCAGAACGGCGCGCCCCGGGGAGCTGTTTTTT
CDR3: CASRTARPGELFF
size: many
J: TRBJ2-2
V: TRBV28
D: -

DNA: TGTGCCAGCAGTACCCAAGACAGTGTCTACGAGCAGTACTTC
CDR3: CASSTQDSVYEQYF
size: few
J: TRBJ2-7
V: TRBV6-1
D: -

DNA: TGTGCCAACTTGACCCGTGGCTACACCTTC
CDR3: CANLTRGYTF
size: -
J: TRBJ1-2
V: TRBV5-4
D: -

DNA: TGTGCCAGCAGTCTCCAGTTGGGGGAAGTAAATGAAAAACTGTTTTTT
CDR3: CASSLQLGEVNEKLFF
size: many
J: TRBJ1-4
V: TRBV12-3/TRBV12-4
D: -

DNA: TGTGCCAGCAGTTTTCAGGTGAACACTGAAGCTTTCTTT
CDR3: CASSFQVNTEAFF
size: many
J: TRBJ1-1
V: TRBV12-3/TRBV12-4
D: -

DNA: TGTGCCAGCAGTTACTCGAACTGGGGGGTTTCGGACTATGGCTACACCTTC
CDR3: CASSYSNWGVSDYGYTF
size: many
J: TRBJ1-2
V: TRBV6-5
D: -

DNA: TGTGCCAGCAGGAACTTGGGACGGTCCTATGGCTACACCTTC
CDR3: CASRNLGRSYGYTF
size: many
J: TRBJ1-2
V: TRBV13
D: -

DNA: TGTGCCAGCAGCAGGTGGGGTCCAAGCTCTGGGGCCAACGTCCTGACTTTC
CDR3: CASSRWGPSSGANVLTF
size: many
J: TRBJ2-6
V: TRBV11-1
D: -

DNA: TGTGCCAGCAGCGCTTTAACAGGGACGACTGAAGCTTTCTTT
CDR3: CASSALTGTTEAFF
size: many
J: TRBJ1-1
V: TRBV7-6
D: -

DNA: TGTGCCAGCAGCCCGACCCGGATCTCCTACAATGAGCAGTTCTTC
CDR3: CASSPTRISYNEQFF
size: many
J: TRBJ2-1
V: TRBV7-3
D: -

DNA: TGTGCCAGCAGTTTCACTCCAGGGTCTGGGGCCAACGTCCTGACTTTC
CDR3: CASSFTPGSGANVLTF
size: many
J: TRBJ2-6
V: TRBV6-6
D: -

DNA: TGTGCCAGCAGCTTAAGGAACAGGAGAGAGGGCACAGATACGCAGTATTTT
CDR3: CASSLRNRREGTDTQYF
size: -
J: TRBJ2-3
V: TRBV11-2
D: -